The 29 T cell receptor beta chains in this list originate from one sample, sequenced in a study of CD8 T cells in ankylosing spondylitis. TCRdb passed the 5' RACE reads through MiXCR, listing each CDR3 protein once. The sample lists nearly 250,000 distinct CDR3 sequences, roughly 32% occurring once. Sequencing was done on a sample of blood, either unsorted or a sorted T cell fraction (not recorded which). All receptors come from a male donor with ankylosing spondylitis or in good health (not recorded which).

V gene TRBV2 combines with J gene TRBJ2-3; TRBD1 aligns across 7 bases. The germline V gene encodes CDR1 SNHLY and CDR2 FYNNEI. The V gene end was trimmed by 6 bases and the J gene end by 1 base; junction bases not matched to a gene: 7. This CDR3 is built from 15 residues. The CDR3 loop is CASRYRGGGTDTQYF. The CDR3 nucleotides are TGTGCCAGCAGGTACAGGGGTGGGGGCACAGATACGCAGTATTTT.

The V call is TRBV29-1, the J call TRBJ2-1; D unresolved. Germline V gene lookup returns CDR1 SQVTM and CDR2 ANQGSEA. The CDR3 extends over 15 amino acids. V shed 5 bases and J shed 6 bases, with 20 bases lying between them. CDR3 nucleotides: TGCAGCGTTCAGCCTTGGGCCCCTGGGTCCAATGAGCAGTTCTTC. Residues: CSVQPWAPGSNEQFF.

The chain carries TRBV12-3 or TRBV12-4 and TRBJ1-1, with a tentative D call TRBD1 (5 bases). Trimming removed 5 bases from V and 4 bases from J, with 14 bases in between. The CDR3 contains 14 residues. CDR3: CASSPSGGGTEAFF. The CDR3 DNA reads as TGTGCCAGCAGTCCCTCCGGGGGGGGCACTGAAGCTTTCTTT.

This chain uses TRBV6-4 with TRBJ2-3; no clear D gene. Trimming stripped 3 bases from V and 6 bases from J, with 16 bases between. The CDR3 loop spans 15 amino acids. CDR1 MRHNA and CDR2 SNTAGT come from the germline V gene. DNA for the CDR3: TGTGCCAGCAGTGAAGGTACGGGCGCCCCGGATACGCAGTATTTT. Protein sequence: CASSEGTGAPDTQYF.

The chain has TRBV18 and TRBJ2-7; 9 nucleotides agree with TRBD1. Losses at the gene ends were 8 bases for V and 6 bases for J; bases not matched to a gene: 14. This CDR3 contains 15 residues. Looked up from germline, CDR1 is KGHSH and CDR2 is LQKENI. This chain's CDR3 is CASTTGGASRTEQYF. The CDR3 DNA follows: TGTGCCAGCACCACAGGGGGCGCATCTAGGACCGAGCAGTACTTC.

The CDR3, as DNA: TGCAGCGTTGAAGGACATCCCGGGGAGCTGTTTTTT. Encoded protein: CSVEGHPGELFF. This sequence joins TRBV29-1 and TRBJ2-2; D is unclear. The germline V gene has CDR1 SQVTM and CDR2 ANQGSEA. This CDR3 is built from 12 residues. With 1 base removed from V and 6 bases from J, the gap between germline ends came to 6 bases.

This chain uses TRBV27 with TRBJ2-5; 8 bases are a match to TRBD1. CDR1 and CDR2 (germline): MNHEY, SMNVEV (reference sequence). The CDR3 sequence is 16 residues long. V shed 6 bases and J 2 bases; nucleotides not matched to a gene: 11. CDR3 residues: CASSETGDGWQETQYF. CDR3 sequence (DNA): TGTGCCAGCAGCGAGACAGGGGATGGGTGGCAAGAGACCCAGTACTTC.

The chain joins TRBV20-1 to TRBJ2-1, with 14 positions matching TRBD2. From germline, CDR1 is DFQATT and CDR2 SNEGSKA (reference sequence). This CDR3 has 18 amino acids. Trimming cost V 3 bases and J 2 bases; bases outside gene matches: 9. In nucleotides, the CDR3 is TGCAGTGCTAGGTCGACTAGCGGGGGGGCCGGGACCTACAATGAGCAGTTCTTC. Residues: CSARSTSGGAGTYNEQFF.

The chain links TRBV12-3 or TRBV12-4 to TRBJ2-7; the D gene is possibly TRBD2 (5 bases). The CDR3 sequence is 13 residues long. V shed 3 bases and J shed 4 bases, with 10 bases lying between them. The CDR3 protein is CASSLGSVYEQYF. The CDR3 coding sequence is TGTGCCAGCAGTTTGGGTAGCGTGTACGAGCAGTACTTC.

This chain uses TRBV28 with TRBJ2-7; a weak D match, TRBD1 (6 bases). The germline V gene encodes CDR1 MDHEN and CDR2 SYDVKM. The ends were cut back, 5 bases at V and 6 bases at J, with 14 bases in the middle. This CDR3 contains 13 residues. The CDR3 reads CASSPTTGFEQYF. CDR3 in DNA: TGTGCCAGCAGTCCAACGACAGGATTCGAGCAGTACTTC.

In this sample, this clonotype turned up a few times. The chain links TRBV25-1 to TRBJ1-1, with D possibly matching TRBD1 (6 bases). Looked up from germline, CDR1 is MGHDK and CDR2 is SYGVNS. Trimming shortened V by 0 bases and J by 1 base, and 12 bases separated the two germline ends. This CDR3 contains 16 residues. The CDR3 here is CASSEYGGTQNTEAFF. The DNA for the CDR3 is TGTGCCAGCAGTGAATATGGGGGCACCCAGAACACTGAAGCTTTCTTT.

This clonotype showed up just a few times. The chain recombines TRBV20-1 with TRBJ2-4; D may be TRBD1 (5 bases). Germline V gene lookup returns CDR1 DFQATT and CDR2 SNEGSKA (reference sequence). The CDR3 has 14 amino acids. Trimming removed 5 bases at V and 6 bases at J, with 17 bases between. CDR3: CSAPRRQGLNIQYF. CDR3 nucleotides: TGCAGTGCTCCTCGTCGTCAGGGCTTAAACATTCAGTACTTC.

This clonotype was recorded a few times. The V and J genes are TRBV6-1 and TRBJ2-5, with 7 bases lining up with TRBD1. Trimming cost V 7 bases and J 1 base; bases outside gene matches: 9. The CDR3 runs 15 residues. CDR1 and CDR2 (germline): MNHNS, SASEGT. The CDR3 sequence is CASTDVGTAQETQYF. The CDR3 DNA reads as TGTGCCAGCACCGACGTAGGGACAGCCCAAGAGACCCAGTACTTC.

The sample holds a few counts of this clonotype. The J gene is TRBJ2-1, the V gene TRBV5-5; TRBD2 aligns across 7 bases. The CDR3 contains 14 residues. Trimming took 0 bases from V and 4 from J; bases not matched to a gene: 1. Germline V gene sequence: CDR1 SGHKS, CDR2 YYEKEE (reference sequence). The CDR3 nucleotides read TGTGCCAGCAGCTTGGCAGCGGGGTACAATGAGCAGTTCTTC. This codes for CASSLAAGYNEQFF. The variable domain in full, with the rest retrieved from reference TRBV5-5 and TRBJ2-1, is DAGVTQSPTHLIKTRGQQVTLRCSPISGHKSVSWYQQVLGQGPQFIFQYYEKEERGRGNFPDRFSARQFPNYSSELNVNALLLGDSALYLCASSLAAGYNEQFFGPGTRLTVL.

This clonotype has a handful of counts. V usage is TRBV29-1 and J usage is TRBJ2-5; 7 bases fit TRBD2. Germline values: CDR1 SQVTM, CDR2 ANQGSEA. The CDR3 is made up of 12 amino acids. Unmatched junction bases numbered 4, after V lost 4 bases and J lost 5 bases. The CDR3: CSVVTRGETQYF. The CDR3 coding sequence is TGCAGCGTTGTAACGCGGGGGGAGACCCAGTACTTC.

The V and J genes are TRBV12-3 or TRBV12-4 and TRBJ2-7; 8 bases fit TRBD2. This CDR3 region has 15 residues. V trimming: 6 bases; J trimming: 3 bases; junction bases outside the gene matches: 10. As DNA, the CDR3 is TGTGCCAGCAGCCCCCGGATAGCGGGGAGCTACGAGCAGTACTTC. Translated, it gives CASSPRIAGSYEQYF.

In its sample, this clonotype was seen many times. V usage is TRBV29-1 and J usage is TRBJ2-7; D unclear. Trimming took 0 bases from V and 3 from J, leaving 9 bases between them. The CDR3 is 13 residues long. Per the germline V gene, CDR1 is SQVTM and CDR2 is ANQGSEA. The CDR3 sequence is CSVEDRMGYEQYF. The CDR3 nucleotides read TGCAGCGTTGAAGATCGTATGGGCTACGAGCAGTACTTC.

Only a few counts were recorded for this clonotype. The chain is built from TRBV20-1 and TRBJ1-4; D remains unclear. The V end was cut by 3 bases, the J end by 7 bases, with 12 bases between. The CDR3 length is 13 residues. From germline, CDR1 is DFQATT and CDR2 SNEGSKA (reference sequence). The CDR3 coding sequence is TGCAGTGCTAGTCCAGGTTCGGGTGAAAAACTGTTTTTT. Its protein product is CSASPGSGEKLFF.

The rearrangement joins TRBV9 to TRBJ2-7; maybe TRBD1 (6 bases). The CDR3 totals 15 residues. Trimming removed 3 bases from V and 2 bases from J, with 15 bases in between. Germline-derived CDR1 and CDR2 are SGDLS and YYNGEE. The CDR3: CASSESPQGTYEQYF. Here the CDR3 DNA reads TGTGCCAGCAGCGAGAGCCCACAGGGAACCTACGAGCAGTACTTC.

This chain uses TRBV12-3 or TRBV12-4 with TRBJ2-3, with D unclear. Trimming pared 6 bases from V and 4 bases from J, leaving 8 bases between. The CDR3 extends over 12 amino acids. CDR3 DNA sequence: TGTGCCAGCAGGGGGATTTCAGATACGCAGTATTTT. Its protein product is CASRGISDTQYF.

This clonotype showed up just a few times. V and J are TRBV15 and TRBJ2-3; 9 bases match TRBD1. The trim removed 5 bases at V and 2 bases at J, leaving 11 bases unmatched. Looked up from germline, CDR1 is LNHNV and CDR2 is YYDKDF (reference sequence). This CDR3 region has 17 residues. CDR3 region: CATSPRFGQGPTDTQYF. CDR3 bases: TGTGCCACCAGCCCCCGTTTTGGACAGGGGCCCACAGATACGCAGTATTTT. The full variable domain, its missing parts supplied by reference TRBV15 and TRBJ2-3, is DAMVIQNPRYQVTQFGKPVTLSCSQTLNHNVMYWYQQKSSQAPKLLFHYYDKDFNNEADTPDNFQSRRPNTSFCFLDIRSPGLGDTAMYLCATSPRFGQGPTDTQYFGPGTRLTVL.

This clonotype came up a few times. CDR3 in DNA: TGTGCCAGCAGTTTAATCCCCACAGATACGCAGTATTTT. Amino acids: CASSLIPTDTQYF. The chain is built from TRBV27 and TRBJ2-3; no reliable D call. Germline loops: CDR1 MNHEY, CDR2 SMNVEV (reference sequence). Trimming shortened V by 2 bases and J by 2 bases, and 5 bases separated the two germline ends. The CDR3 runs 13 residues.

This chain links TRBV6-5 with TRBJ2-2; D possibly corresponds to TRBD1 (5 bases). Trimming removed 5 bases from V and 0 bases from J, with 16 bases in between. The CDR3 has 17 amino acids. Germline lookup yields CDR1 MNHEY and CDR2 SVGAGI. The CDR3 DNA sequence: TGTGCCAGCAGTCACGTAGGACATCCAACGAACACCGGGGAGCTGTTTTTT. Translation gives CASSHVGHPTNTGELFF.

The J gene is TRBJ1-5, the V gene TRBV7-3; D ambiguous. This CDR3 spans 15 amino acids. V was cut by 7 bases and J by 0 bases, with 13 bases left in between. In germline, CDR1 is SGHTA, CDR2 FQGTGA. CDR3 sequence reads: CASTTTRGSNQPQHF. The CDR3 DNA reads TGTGCCAGCACCACGACACGGGGTAGCAATCAGCCCCAGCATTTT.

The table lists this clonotype with a few counts. The rearrangement links TRBV12-3 or TRBV12-4 to TRBJ1-2; perhaps TRBD1 as D (6 bases). The CDR3 runs to 15 residues. Trimming removed 5 bases at V and 6 bases at J, with 19 bases between. CDR3 in amino acids: CASSLGAALFDGYTF. In DNA, the CDR3 is TGTGCCAGCAGTCTGGGGGCAGCCCTTTTTGATGGCTACACCTTC.

The genes are TRBV10-1 and TRBJ2-5, with 14 bases lining up with TRBD2. CDR3 length: 16 residues. V lost 5 bases to trimming and J lost 0 bases; unmatched junction nucleotides: 2. CDR1 is WNHNN, CDR2 SYGVQD, per germline (reference sequence). The CDR3 sequence is CASSRTSGGNQETQYF. DNA of the CDR3: TGCGCCAGCAGTAGGACTAGCGGGGGGAACCAAGAGACCCAGTACTTC.

This clonotype was seen only a few times. This chain connects TRBV5-1 to TRBJ2-5; D is uncertain. The CDR3 has 15 amino acids. Germline CDR1 is SGHRS and CDR2 is YFSETQ. The V gene lost 2 bases and the J gene lost 5 bases, with 16 bases spanning the gap. The CDR3 bases are TGCGCCAGCAGCTTCTATGGGCGGCTAGGGGAGACCCAGTACTTC. Translation: CASSFYGRLGETQYF.

This clonotype was seen only a few times. The J gene is TRBJ2-3, the V gene TRBV10-1, with TRBD2 matching 8 bases. There are 18 residues in the CDR3. Germline V gene lookup returns CDR1 WNHNN and CDR2 SYGVQD (reference sequence). The ends lost 0 bases at V and 2 bases at J; junction bases unmatched: 10. CDR3: CASSESWGGGGTTDTQYF. Here the CDR3 DNA reads TGCGCCAGCAGTGAGTCGTGGGGTGGCGGGGGGACCACAGATACGCAGTATTTT.

There are a few counts of this clonotype. The chain recombines TRBV10-3 with TRBJ1-3; TRBD1 matches 8 bases. Germline-derived CDR1 and CDR2 are ENHRY and SYGVKD. The V and J ends lost 4 bases and 2 bases, in that order; junction bases with no gene match: 4. The CDR3 sequence is 15 residues long. CDR3 region: CAISAPDRAGNTIYF. The CDR3 DNA sequence: TGTGCCATCAGTGCCCCGGACAGGGCTGGAAACACCATATATTTT.